The present TCR beta chain was sequenced within a study of long-term antiretroviral therapy in people with HIV (dated by TCRdb to 2021 to 2024). Study-wide context: The earliest samples were collected approximately a decade before the 2015 WHO recommendation for immediate ART, a period when ART was typically delayed until CD4 counts fell. Whether ART initiation and durable HIV suppression were associated with changes in peripheral blood TRB repertoire composition and diversity was tested in a retrospective serial study. A total of 150 to 200 cryopreserved PBMC samples came from a few dozen adults with confirmed HIV infection and were collected serially over a mean of around 6 years (range 1-12). Of the 30 participants with HIV, approximately 11 were female. Test extractions of a monoclonal T-cell line alongside 30 to 35 polyclonal samples showed no cross-contamination during QIAcube processing. Study-level results and caveats: The repertoire was dominated across all time points by expanded TRB clones identified before ART initiation, although this dominance was seen to fluctuate and to decrease in many PLHIV after ART. The samples were dated from about 2004 to 2017, and the ART regimens that were used may be less effective than current ART regimens. Inferences about post-ART repertoire changes are limited because no data were available on ART adherence, viral resistance or therapy changes. Because cell numbers in pre-ART samples were limited, unsorted PBMC were profiled instead of sorted CD4+ and CD8+ T cells. Because PBMC availability was limited, only the TCR beta chain was sequenced, with no alpha chain pairing. A significant increase in TRB diversity was found to be associated with ART initiation, although TRB diversity was observed to remain significantly below that of transplant donor controls even after long-term ART. Compared with controls, HIV repertoires had narrower CDR3 length ranges, and the network structure pointed to an antigen-experienced repertoire that shifted only slightly toward naive after ART.

Remarks on this clone: It lacks a known antigen. Base qualities are missing; no much larger clone stands one base away.

To be included, a participant needed at least one PBMC sample from before ART initiation plus at least two post-ART samples. All participants with HIV were treated in the United States of America. Before DNA extraction, cryopreserved samples containing roughly 0.9-10 million PBMC were thawed and washed. At the time of the earliest PBMC sample, participants with HIV were aged between 23 and 54 years. PBMC samples from each participant spanned 1-4 timepoints before ART initiation and 2-8 timepoints after ART initiation, with a median of 7 samples. For every participant, serial HIV viral load, CD4+ T-cell count, ART history and demographic data were obtained. Using a Qiagen kit on a QIAcube, genomic DNA was extracted from unsorted PBMC, with samples processed in batches of 12. The immunoSEQ hsTCRB v3.0 assay was used at survey level resolution for TRB variable region sequencing. A depth of about 40,000-55,000 T-cell genomes per sample was targeted for TRB sequencing. TRB libraries were pooled and sequenced on an Illumina MiSeq using a v3 150-cycle kit. The source study handled its data this way. Analysis of repertoires was carried out in R inside a reproducible Nextflow workflow spanning QC, data transformation and analysis. LymphoSeq2, an R package for AIRR-Seq data exploration, was used to implement custom analyses. Four samples yielding fewer than 5000 total TRB sequences were excluded, leaving approximately 190 analyzed HIV repertoires. Among the roughly 200 retained HIV repertoires, fewer than 65 were collected before ART initiation and more than 120 after ART initiation. Repertoires were downsampled to 5000 TRB nucleotide sequences, and summary statistics were averaged over 100 downsampling iterations. Only TRB sequences with CDR3 regions of at least seven amino acids were retained for analysis. A Shannon entropy-derived clonality score and the Gini coefficient were used to measure diversity. In the repertoire networks, any two of the top 5000 CDR3 amino acid sequences were linked whenever the two sequences differed by an edit distance of one. For TRB CDR3 amino acid sequences, GLIPH2 was used to predict antigen specificity groups and MHC restriction. To flag known CMV, EBV, HIV or tissue antigen associations, CDR3 amino acid sequences were matched against VDJdb and McPAS-TCR. Pre-ART, post-ART and control groups were compared with Wilcoxon signed-rank tests and Holm-Bonferroni correction. This immuneACCESS table, as held by TCRdb, lists in-frame sequences with V and J called but not all clones. Of the missing ones, under half trace to an unresolved V gene in checked studies; the others have no known cause. Clone size and V and J calls were adopted from that table, with D and trimming inferred from the DNA. The table for this sample lists more than 15,000 clones; 85% to 90% of them were counted only once. Together, the top ten hold around 11% of the sample.

This receptor was obtained from a man between 45 and 60 years old with HIV. The specimen comprised unsorted PBMCs, sampled 0.7 years before starting antiretroviral therapy.

CDR3 sequence: CASSLAPGREMAFF. The nucleotide sequence reads TGCGCCAGCAGCTTGGCGCCGGGCAGGGAAATGGCTTTCTTT. This sequence uses TRBV5-1 and TRBJ1-1; TRBD1 is a possible D gene, resting on 5 matching bases. The CDR3 numbers 14 residues from cysteine through phenylalanine. The entry retains the CDR3 DNA only, 42 bases that are in frame from base 1. V is clipped by 0 bases and J by 11 bases, and the sequence between their germline boundaries is 17 bases long. CDR1 and CDR2, per the germline V gene, are SGHRS and YFSETQ.